What follows are 30 T cell receptor beta chains derived from one specimen sequenced in a study of blood T cell repertoires in COVID-19. Sequenced by immunoSEQ multiplex PCR; TCRdb stores in-frame clones only, minus some. The sample consists of more than 200,000 clones, around 80% of them appearing once. The specimen sequenced was peripheral blood. These TCRs come from a woman aged 40 to 50 who had recovered from COVID-19.

This clone turned up a few times. V and J are TRBV5-6 and TRBJ2-3; TRBD2 is a possible D gene (5 bases). Germline loops: CDR1 SGHDT, CDR2 YYEEEE. V shed 2 bases and J shed 0 bases, with 7 bases lying between them. The CDR3 spans 14 residues. DNA of the CDR3: TGTGCCAGCAGCTTTAGCGACAGCACAGATACGCAGTATTTT. Translated, it gives CASSFSDSTDTQYF. The entire variable domain, with the rest obtained from reference TRBV5-6 and TRBJ2-3, is as follows: DAGVTQSPTHLIKTRGQQVTLRCSPKSGHDTVSWYQQALGQGPQFIFQYYEEEERQRGNFPDRFSGHQFPNYSSELNVNALLLGDSALYLCASSFSDSTDTQYFGPGTRLTVL.

The chain recombines TRBV21-1 with TRBJ1-6; the table's D call, TRBD1, was not checked against the DNA. TRBV21-1 is a listed pseudogene. The CDR3 loop spans 14 amino acids. This CDR3 reads CASRIGQGNSPLHF. Written as DNA, the CDR3 is TGTGCCAGCAGGATCGGACAGGGGAATTCACCCCTCCACTTT.

This rearrangement joins TRBV6-5 to TRBJ1-2; D may be TRBD1 (6 bases). V lost 6 bases to trimming and J lost 3 bases, with 11 bases between them. Germline CDR1 is MNHEY and CDR2 is SVGAGI. The CDR3 contains 13 residues. The CDR3 here is CASSLNRDYGYTF. CDR3 nucleotides: TGTGCCAGCAGCCTAAACAGGGACTATGGCTACACCTTC.

This clone was detected only a few times. V gene TRBV6-4 combines with J gene TRBJ2-2; 8 bases map to TRBD1. The CDR3 length is 14 residues. The V and J ends lost 5 bases and 7 bases, in that order; junction bases with no gene match: 6. CDR1 is MRHNA, CDR2 SNTAGT, per germline. In DNA form, the CDR3 reads TGTGCCAGCAGTCCGGACAGGGAGGTCGGGGAGCTGTTTTTT. It encodes CASSPDREVGELFF.

CDR3 DNA sequence: TGTGCCAGCTCACCAACAGGGAATTCTGGAAACACCATATATTTT. It yields the protein CASSPTGNSGNTIYF. This rearrangement joins TRBV18 to TRBJ1-3, with D possibly matching TRBD1 (6 bases). The germline CDR1 and CDR2 sequences are KGHSH and LQKENI. This CDR3 is 15 amino acids long. Between the trimmed V and J ends, which lost 2 bases and 1 base, there was a span of 9 bases.

V gene TRBV2 combines with J gene TRBJ1-1; possible D gene TRBD1, 6 bases. Germline-derived CDR1 and CDR2 are SNHLY and FYNNEI. The CDR3 consists of 14 residues. The germline V and J ends were trimmed by 2 bases and 3 bases, with 10 bases remaining between them. The CDR3 nucleotides are TGTGCCAGCAGTGAACTAGGACAGCACACTGAAGCTTTCTTT. It translates to CASSELGQHTEAFF.

The chain links TRBV7-9 to TRBJ1-4; 8 bases align to TRBD1. Looked up from germline, CDR1 is SEHNR and CDR2 is FQNEAQ (reference sequence). The CDR3 totals 16 residues. Losses at the gene ends were 1 base for V and 7 bases for J; bases not matched to a gene: 8. The DNA for the CDR3 is TGTGCCAGCAGCTTAGAAGGACAGGGAAGCTCTGAAAAACTGTTTTTT. Translated, it gives CASSLEGQGSSEKLFF.

This chain uses TRBV6-5 with TRBJ2-1; TRBD2 aligns across 7 bases. Trimming removed 6 bases from V and 3 bases from J; junction bases left unmatched: 8. The CDR3 contains 15 residues. Germline lookup yields CDR1 MNHEY and CDR2 SVGAGI. CDR3 region: CASRFTGGGYNEQFF. The CDR3 region has the DNA TGTGCCAGCAGGTTTACCGGCGGGGGCTACAATGAGCAGTTCTTC.

V gene TRBV7-2 combines with J gene TRBJ1-3; a weak D match, TRBD1 (6 bases). Germline loops: CDR1 SGHTA, CDR2 FQGNSA. V was shortened by 4 bases and J by 5 bases, with 15 bases between the two germline ends. The CDR3 length is 15 residues. The DNA of the CDR3 is TGTGCCAGCAGCTACAGGACAGCTCAAAGAAACACCATATATTTT. Translated: CASSYRTAQRNTIYF. Complete variable domain (other parts from reference TRBV7-2 and TRBJ1-3): GAGVSQSPSNKVTEKGKDVELRCDPISGHTALYWYRQSLGQGLEFLIYFQGNSAPDKSGLPSDRFSAERTGGSVSTLTIQRTQQEDSAVYLCASSYRTAQRNTIYFGEGSWLTVV.

This clone was found a few times. The chain carries TRBV5-1 and TRBJ2-1; 12 positions agree with TRBD2. The J segment lost 8 bases and the V segment lost 3 bases, leaving 24 bases of the junction unmatched. The CDR3 length is 21 residues. The germline V gene encodes CDR1 SGHRS and CDR2 YFSETQ. CDR3 in amino acids: CASSSPQLAGGSPHTLYEQFF. CDR3 in DNA: TGCGCCAGCAGCTCCCCCCAACTAGCGGGGGGCTCCCCACATACACTCTATGAGCAGTTCTTC.

The rearrangement links TRBV5-1 to TRBJ2-1; 11 bases line up with TRBD2. J lost 3 bases, V lost 5 bases, and 4 bases had no gene match. CDR1 is SGHRS, CDR2 YFSETQ, per germline. CDR3 length equals 15 residues. In DNA, the CDR3 is TGCGCCAGCAGGACTAGCGGGGTGGACTACAATGAGCAGTTCTTC. Its protein product is CASRTSGVDYNEQFF.

The V call is TRBV19, the J call TRBJ2-7, with D maybe TRBD1 (6 bases). Germline lookup yields CDR1 LNHDA and CDR2 SQIVND (reference sequence). The CDR3 consists of 16 residues. V lost 6 bases, J lost 0 bases, and 18 bases lay in between. DNA for the CDR3: TGTGCCAGTAGCCGAACGACAGGTTTTAGCTCCTACGAGCAGTACTTC. Protein: CASSRTTGFSSYEQYF. The variable domain in full, with the rest retrieved from reference TRBV19 and TRBJ2-7, is DGGITQSPKYLFRKEGQNVTLSCEQNLNHDAMYWYRQDPGQGLRLIYYSQIVNDFQKGDIAEGYSVSREKKESFPLTVTSAQKNPTAFYLCASSRTTGFSSYEQYFGPGTRLTVT.

The CDR3 loop reads CASSQGLYYNAYEQYF. CDR3 sequence (DNA): TGTGCCAGCAGCCAAGGACTTTACTACAACGCCTACGAGCAGTACTTC. V and J are TRBV14 and TRBJ2-7; D is unclear. The germline gives CDR1 SGHDN, CDR2 FVKESK. With 1 base removed from V and 2 bases from J, the gap between germline ends came to 15 bases. CDR3 length equals 16 residues.

This clone was detected once. The rearrangement uses TRBV6-5 and TRBJ2-3, with 8 nucleotides matching TRBD2. V shed 5 bases and J 2 bases; nucleotides not matched to a gene: 3. CDR1 and CDR2 (germline): MNHEY, SVGAGI. The CDR3 runs to 14 residues. The CDR3 here is CASSPGGYTDTQYF. CDR3 bases: TGTGCCAGCAGTCCGGGGGGGTACACAGATACGCAGTATTTT.

The chain's CDR3 is CASSLGELTGAFF. For the CDR3, the DNA is TGTGCCAGCAGCTTGGGCGAGCTAACGGGGGCTTTCTTT. This chain uses TRBV5-6 with TRBJ1-1; D gene unclear. Per germline, CDR1 SGHDT and CDR2 YYEEEE. CDR3 size: 13 residues. The V end was cut by 0 bases, the J end by 11 bases, with 14 bases between.

V and J are TRBV29-1 and TRBJ2-1; a possible D gene is TRBD1 (6 bases). The V end was cut by 6 bases, the J end by 4 bases, with 13 bases between. The length of the CDR3 is 13 residues. Germline CDR1 and CDR2: SQVTM and ANQGSEA. The CDR3 spells CSVPAGTYNEQFF. The DNA of the CDR3 is TGCAGCGTGCCGGCCGGGACATACAATGAGCAGTTCTTC.

The chain carries TRBV7-8 and TRBJ2-1; 7 bases match TRBD2. The CDR3 extends over 13 amino acids. From germline, CDR1 is SGHVS and CDR2 FQNEAQ. V gave up 1 base and J gave up 7 bases; unmatched junction bases: 1. DNA for the CDR3: TGTGCCAGCAGCTTAGGGACTAGAAATGAGCAGTTCTTC. It codes for CASSLGTRNEQFF.

V gene TRBV11-3 combines with J gene TRBJ2-5, with 8 bases identical to TRBD2. Looked up from germline, CDR1 is SGHNT and CDR2 is YENEEA. Germline trimming cut 5 bases from V and 5 bases from J; bases unmatched to any gene: 7. The CDR3 has 14 amino acids. The CDR3, as DNA: TGTGCCAGCAGCGCCGGGGGGGGCGTCGAGACCCAGTACTTC. Its protein is CASSAGGGVETQYF.

The J gene is TRBJ1-4, the V gene TRBV6-5, with D maybe TRBD1 (5 bases). Trimming removed 6 bases from V and 5 bases from J, with 13 bases in between. CDR1 is MNHEY, CDR2 SVGAGI, per germline. The CDR3 is made up of 14 amino acids. As DNA, the CDR3 is TGTGCCAGCAGACCGGACATCGAGAATGAAAAACTGTTTTTT. Its protein product is CASRPDIENEKLFF.

CDR3 nucleotide sequence: TGTGCCAGTAGTATCGGGACAGGGATGAGGACAGATACGCAGTATTTT. This gives the protein CASSIGTGMRTDTQYF. The V gene is TRBV19, the J gene TRBJ2-3; TRBD1 agrees at 9 bases. Trimming at V came to 3 bases and at J to 3 bases, leaving 7 bases not matched to a gene. This CDR3 is 16 amino acids long. From germline, CDR1 is LNHDA and CDR2 SQIVND (reference sequence).

This sequence joins TRBV6-5 and TRBJ2-5; tentative D call: TRBD1 (5 bases). Germline assignment: CDR1 MNHEY and CDR2 SVGAGI. The CDR3 totals 15 residues. The germline V and J ends were trimmed by 2 bases and 5 bases, with 15 bases remaining between them. The CDR3 region has the DNA TGTGCCAGCAGTTACCTCCTACAGGTTGGCGAGACCCAGTACTTC. Protein: CASSYLLQVGETQYF.

The chain employs TRBV11-3 and TRBJ1-4; D perhaps matches TRBD1 (5 bases). Germline CDR1 SGHNT, CDR2 YENEEA. The CDR3 extends over 15 amino acids. Trimming cost V 0 bases and J 5 bases, with 10 bases left between them. The CDR3 sequence is CASSLDSWGNEKLFF. The CDR3 DNA is TGTGCCAGCAGCTTAGATAGCTGGGGCAATGAAAAACTGTTTTTT.

In regard to this clone: At one end, the junction sequence differs from germline, possibly due to a read error. The J gene is TRBJ2-7, the V gene TRBV6-1; a possible D gene is TRBD2 (5 bases). CDR3 length: 15 residues. The V gene's germline CDR1 is MNHNS and CDR2 SASEGT. This CDR3 reads CASGEPRGAAYEQYF. As DNA, the CDR3 is TGTGCCAGCGGTGAACCTCGGGGAGCAGCCTACGAGCAGTACTTC.

This chain joins TRBV28 and TRBJ1-1; 7 positions agree with TRBD1. The CDR3 sequence is 14 residues long. In germline, CDR1 is MDHEN, CDR2 SYDVKM. V lost 7 bases to trimming and J lost 1 base; unmatched junction nucleotides: 6. The CDR3 region has the DNA TGTGCCAGCATACGGGGGACAGAGAACACTGAAGCTTTCTTT. This sequence encodes CASIRGTENTEAFF.

This chain links TRBV19 with TRBJ2-7; D might be TRBD1 (6 bases). V lost 7 bases to trimming and J lost 2 bases, with 18 bases between them. From germline, CDR1 is LNHDA and CDR2 SQIVND (reference sequence). The CDR3 runs to 15 residues. In DNA form, the CDR3 reads TGTGCCAGTAAACAGGGATTGGGGCCAGCCTACGAGCAGTACTTC. Translated: CASKQGLGPAYEQYF. Full variable domain (remainder filled in from reference TRBV19 and TRBJ2-7): DGGITQSPKYLFRKEGQNVTLSCEQNLNHDAMYWYRQDPGQGLRLIYYSQIVNDFQKGDIAEGYSVSREKKESFPLTVTSAQKNPTAFYLCASKQGLGPAYEQYFGPGTRLTVT.

CDR3 nucleotides: TGTGCCAGCAGCATCTCCGACATCCAGCCCCAGCATTTT. This codes for CASSISDIQPQHF. The J gene is TRBJ1-5, the V gene TRBV7-2; D remains unclear. V was pared by 5 bases and J by 7 bases, with 12 bases between. CDR1 and CDR2 from the germline V gene are SGHTA and FQGNSA. The CDR3 is made up of 13 amino acids.

Comment on this clone: The sample contains more than one DNA sequence encoding this CDR3. The chain uses TRBV7-9 and TRBJ2-7, with TRBD2 as a possible D gene (5 bases). Germline assignment: CDR1 SEHNR and CDR2 FQNEAQ (reference sequence). The CDR3 length is 11 residues. V was pared by 5 bases and J by 3 bases, with 5 bases between. CDR3: CASSRGYEQYF. CDR3 DNA sequence: TGTGCCAGCAGCCGGGGCTACGAGCAGTACTTC.

This chain joins TRBV5-4 and TRBJ1-5; tentative D call: TRBD1 (6 bases). CDR3 length equals 14 residues. Germline V lookup: CDR1 SGHNT, CDR2 YYREEE (reference sequence). Between the trimmed V and J ends, which lost 3 bases and 1 base, there was a span of 8 bases. The CDR3 protein is CASSSDRSNQPQHF. The CDR3 nucleotides read TGTGCCAGCAGCTCGGACAGAAGCAATCAGCCCCAGCATTTT.

This chain connects TRBV7-8 to TRBJ2-5, with 12 bases aligning to TRBD2. The V gene end was trimmed by 7 bases and the J gene end by 5 bases; junction bases not matched to a gene: 20. Germline lookup yields CDR1 SGHVS and CDR2 FQNEAQ. This CDR3 is 19 amino acids long. CDR3 coding DNA: TGTGCCAGCAACACCCCTAGCGGGGGGGCCGGTTCCCCAAGGGAGACCCAGTACTTC. Translated: CASNTPSGGAGSPRETQYF.

This chain uses TRBV5-5 with TRBJ1-4; tentative D call: TRBD1 (6 bases). Germline assignment: CDR1 SGHKS and CDR2 YYEKEE (reference sequence). Trimming removed 0 bases from V and 5 bases from J, with 11 bases in between. The CDR3 has 15 amino acids. The CDR3 bases are TGTGCCAGCAGCTTGGTTTCAGGGGCGAATGAAAAACTGTTTTTT. This gives the protein CASSLVSGANEKLFF.